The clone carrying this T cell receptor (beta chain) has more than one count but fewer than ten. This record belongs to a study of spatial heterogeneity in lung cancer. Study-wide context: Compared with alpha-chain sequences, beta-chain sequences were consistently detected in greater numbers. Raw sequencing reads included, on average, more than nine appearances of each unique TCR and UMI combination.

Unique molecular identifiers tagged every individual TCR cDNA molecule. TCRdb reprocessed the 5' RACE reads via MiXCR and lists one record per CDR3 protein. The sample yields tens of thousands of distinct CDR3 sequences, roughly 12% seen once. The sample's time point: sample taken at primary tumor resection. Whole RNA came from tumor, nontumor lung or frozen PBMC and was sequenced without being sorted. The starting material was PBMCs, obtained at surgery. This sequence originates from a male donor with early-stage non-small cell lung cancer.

The CDR3 loop is CASSADRGSTGELFF. CDR3 sequence (DNA): TGTGCCAGCAGCGCAGACAGGGGGAGCACCGGGGAGCTGTTTTTT. The genes are TRBV7-9 and TRBJ2-2, with 9 bases lining up with TRBD1. Per the germline V gene, CDR1 is SEHNR and CDR2 is FQNEAQ (reference sequence). Trimming cost V 5 bases and J 4 bases; bases outside gene matches: 5. The CDR3 is 15 residues long. Looking up the rest from reference TRBV7-9 and TRBJ2-2 gives the full variable domain: DTGVSQNPRHKITKRGQNVTFRCDPISEHNRLYWYRQTLGQGPEFLTYFQNEAQLEKSRLLSDRFSAERPKGSFSTLEIQRTEQGDSAMYLCASSADRGSTGELFFGEGSRLTVL.